This TCR beta chain was found in a study of glioma-infiltrating T cells. V lost 3 bases to trimming and J lost 6 bases, with 12 bases between them. The CDR3 totals 14 residues. Germline V lookup: CDR1 KGHSH, CDR2 LQKENI. TCR alpha and beta CDR3 regions were amplified from RNA using iRepertoire nested multiplex PCR. TCRdb re-derived calls from the multiplex PCR reads in MiXCR, one entry per CDR3 protein. This table has some 85,000 distinct CDR3 sequences, less than 30% appearing once. This clonotype appeared many times. The chain is built from TRBV18 and TRBJ2-1, with D maybe TRBD1 (5 bases). The sequenced sample consisted of glioma tissue, nonneoplastic brain tissue, or PBMCs (not recorded which). The receptor was derived from a human donor with low-grade glioma or glioblastoma, undergoing nonglioma brain surgery, or in good health (not recorded which). DNA of the CDR3: TGTGCCAGCTCACCTCCCGACAGACGCAATGAGCAGTTCTTC. Translation: CASSPPDRRNEQFF.